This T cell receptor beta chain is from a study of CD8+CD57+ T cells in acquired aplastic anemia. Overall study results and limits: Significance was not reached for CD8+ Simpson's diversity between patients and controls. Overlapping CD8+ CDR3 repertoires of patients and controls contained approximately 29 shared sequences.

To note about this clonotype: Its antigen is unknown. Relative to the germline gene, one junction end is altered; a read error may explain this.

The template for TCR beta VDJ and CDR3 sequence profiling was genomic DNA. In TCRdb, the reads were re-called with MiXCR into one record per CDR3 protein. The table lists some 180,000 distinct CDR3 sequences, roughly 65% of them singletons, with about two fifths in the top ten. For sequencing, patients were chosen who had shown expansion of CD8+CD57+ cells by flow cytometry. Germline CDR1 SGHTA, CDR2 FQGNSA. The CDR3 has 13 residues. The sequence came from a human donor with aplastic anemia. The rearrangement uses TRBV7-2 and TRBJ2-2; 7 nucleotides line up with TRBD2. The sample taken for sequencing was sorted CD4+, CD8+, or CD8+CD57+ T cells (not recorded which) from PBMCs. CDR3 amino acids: CAERDRNTGELLF. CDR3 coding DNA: TGTGCCGAGCGGGATCGGAACACCGGGGAGCTGCTTTTT. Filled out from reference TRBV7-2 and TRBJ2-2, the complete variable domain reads GAGVSQSPSNKVTEKGKDVELRCDPISGHTALYWYRQSLGQGLEFLIYFQGNSAPDKSGLPSDRFSAERTGGSVSTLTIQRTQQEDSAVYLCAERDRNTGELLFGEGSRLTVL.